The 31 T cell receptor beta chains reported below all come from one sample, sequenced in a study of T cell therapy after organ transplantation. The table came from immunoSEQ multiplex PCR; TCRdb's copy has only in-frame clones and leaves some out. In the table there are 20,000 or so clones, around 85% of which are singletons. Specified time point: 4-8 weeks after completion of therapy. For these TCRs, the target antigens are not known. The starting material was CD8+ T cells from blood, obtained after autologous CMV-specific T cell therapy. These receptor sequences come from a human patient who had received a solid organ transplant and had CMV disease. The graft donor may account for some of the T cells.

In its sample, this clone was seen once. The chain links TRBV5-4 to TRBJ2-7; no firm D call. Between the trimmed V and J ends, which lost 2 bases and 3 bases, there was a span of 9 bases. CDR1 and CDR2 from the germline V gene are SGHNT and YYREEE (reference sequence). This CDR3 is built from 13 residues. The CDR3 coding sequence is TGTGCCAGCAGCTTTGGCAGCTTCTACGAGCAGTACTTC. This codes for CASSFGSFYEQYF.

The V call is TRBV5-1, the J call TRBJ2-1; tentatively, D is TRBD2 (6 bases). Germline V gene sequence: CDR1 SGHRS, CDR2 YFSETQ. V was shortened by 1 base and J by 1 base, with 12 bases between the two germline ends. The length of the CDR3 is 16 residues. Here the CDR3 reads CASSLNAGTSYNEQFF. The DNA of the CDR3 is TGCGCCAGCAGCTTGAACGCCGGGACTTCCTACAATGAGCAGTTCTTC.

This chain joins TRBV19 and TRBJ2-7; D uncertain. The CDR3 runs to 13 residues. Germline CDR1 LNHDA, CDR2 SQIVND (reference sequence). V was shortened by 8 bases and J by 3 bases, with 14 bases between the two germline ends. The chain's CDR3 is CASEPISHYEQYF. The CDR3 DNA sequence: TGTGCCAGTGAACCCATCTCCCACTACGAGCAGTACTTC.

The rearrangement links TRBV11-2 to TRBJ1-2, with 8 positions matching TRBD1. The CDR3 contains 14 residues. Germline CDR1 and CDR2: SGHAT and FQNNGV. The V and J ends lost 3 bases and 4 bases, in that order; junction bases with no gene match: 4. The CDR3 is CASSFPGQAYGYTF. The CDR3 DNA sequence: TGTGCCAGCAGCTTTCCGGGACAGGCCTATGGCTACACCTTC.

The chain has TRBV29-1 and TRBJ2-2; D is undetermined. Per germline, CDR1 SQVTM and CDR2 ANQGSEA. The CDR3 extends over 11 amino acids. The ends were cut back, 4 bases at V and 6 bases at J, with 6 bases in the middle. Here the CDR3 DNA reads TGCAGCGTTGGGTGGCCCGGGGAGCTGTTTTTT. It is translated as CSVGWPGELFF.

V is TRBV4-3 and J is TRBJ2-3; D gene unclear. V was cut by 0 bases and J by 6 bases, with 16 bases left in between. There are 16 residues in the CDR3. Germline CDR1 and CDR2: LGHNA and YSLEER. The DNA of the CDR3 is TGCGCCAGCAGCCAAGAATTGGGGTCAGCCGCGGATACGCAGTATTTT. It specifies CASSQELGSAADTQYF.

This clone was seen a handful of times. The chain links TRBV7-9 to TRBJ2-7, with TRBD1 matching 7 bases. The V and J ends lost 6 bases and 3 bases, in that order; junction bases with no gene match: 5. The CDR3 totals 13 residues. Germline V gene sequence: CDR1 SEHNR, CDR2 FQNEAQ (reference sequence). The CDR3 region is CASRWDRDYEQYF. CDR3 in DNA: TGTGCCAGCAGGTGGGACAGAGACTACGAGCAGTACTTC.

V and J are TRBV6-4 and TRBJ2-3; D uncertain. This CDR3 has 13 amino acids. Germline CDR1 and CDR2: MRHNA and SNTAGT. The V gene lost 3 bases and the J gene lost 2 bases, with 6 bases spanning the gap. CDR3 DNA: TGTGCCAGCAGTGAGAGCAACACAGATACGCAGTATTTT. Protein product: CASSESNTDTQYF.

V gene TRBV4-3 combines with J gene TRBJ1-4, with 9 bases fitting TRBD1. CDR3 length: 15 residues. V gave up 4 bases and J gave up 6 bases; unmatched junction bases: 6. CDR1 LGHNA and CDR2 YSLEER come from the germline V gene. The CDR3 here is CASSRSTGGHEKLFF. Here the CDR3 DNA reads TGCGCCAGCAGCCGGTCGACAGGGGGACATGAAAAACTGTTTTTT.

This chain joins TRBV30 and TRBJ2-3; the match to TRBD2 covers 10 bases. The CDR3 consists of 16 residues. Germline values: CDR1 GTSNPN, CDR2 SVGIG (reference sequence). Trimming at V came to 2 bases and at J to 3 bases, leaving 8 bases not matched to a gene. For the CDR3, the DNA is TGTGCCTGGAGTAGTCTAGCGGGGGCCCCGACAGATACGCAGTATTTT. This encodes CAWSSLAGAPTDTQYF.

This clone has just a few counts. The CDR3 nucleotides read TGTGCCAGCAGCCTACTAGCGGGGGCCTACAATGAGCAGTTCTTC. This encodes CASSLLAGAYNEQFF. This chain uses TRBV6-4 with TRBJ2-1, with TRBD2 identical over 11 bases. CDR3 size: 15 residues. Germline trimming cut 6 bases from V and 2 bases from J; bases unmatched to any gene: 3. Germline CDR1 reads MRHNA; CDR2 reads SNTAGT.

The gene calls are TRBV4-2 and TRBJ2-6; a possible D gene is TRBD1 (6 bases). This CDR3 region has 16 residues. Trimming took off 3 bases at V and 0 bases at J, with 9 bases between the two ends. The germline V gene has CDR1 LGHNA and CDR2 YNFKEQ. The CDR3 loop is CASSQEQGSGANVLTF. CDR3 coding DNA: TGTGCCAGCAGCCAGGAACAGGGCTCTGGGGCCAACGTCCTGACTTTC.

A single count supports this clone. The chain links TRBV18 to TRBJ1-1; 7 bases fit TRBD1. The CDR3 is 17 amino acids. Germline CDR1 is KGHSH and CDR2 is LQKENI. Trimming removed 3 bases from V and 0 bases from J; junction bases left unmatched: 10. The CDR3: CASSPVPTGVMNTEAFF. The CDR3 DNA is TGTGCCAGCTCACCTGTCCCCACAGGGGTCATGAACACTGAAGCTTTCTTT.

This chain joins TRBV9 and TRBJ1-2, with 7 bases identical to TRBD1. The CDR3 length is 15 residues. Germline CDR1 SGDLS, CDR2 YYNGEE. After removal of 0 bases from V and 3 bases from J, the junction contained 5 bases not matched to a gene. The chain's CDR3 is CASSVEGALHYGYTF. CDR3 coding DNA: TGTGCCAGCAGCGTAGAGGGGGCATTGCACTATGGCTACACCTTC.

Relative to its sample, this clone is medium-sized. The V and J genes are TRBV25-1 and TRBJ1-1; D gene ambiguous. Deletions cut 0 bases from V and 6 bases from J, with 11 bases between. The germline V gene has CDR1 MGHDK and CDR2 SYGVNS. This CDR3 has 14 amino acids. The CDR3 region is CASSEYGRIAEAFF. The CDR3 nucleotides read TGTGCCAGCAGTGAATACGGGAGGATCGCTGAAGCTTTCTTT.

A single count supports this clone. V and J are TRBV5-1 and TRBJ1-1; D remains ambiguous. Per the germline V gene, CDR1 is SGHRS and CDR2 is YFSETQ. This CDR3 contains 17 residues. The V gene lost 1 base and the J gene lost 1 base, with 17 bases spanning the gap. In DNA form, the CDR3 reads TGCGCCAGCAGCTTGAACGTGAAGCTGTCGGGGAACACTGAAGCTTTCTTT. Translating it yields CASSLNVKLSGNTEAFF.

The chain is built from TRBV27 and TRBJ1-5; tentative D call: TRBD1 (6 bases). Germline lookup yields CDR1 MNHEY and CDR2 SMNVEV (reference sequence). This CDR3 comprises 14 residues. V was pared by 8 bases and J by 3 bases, with 14 bases between. This chain's CDR3 is CASRLGGPNQPQHF. Written as DNA, the CDR3 is TGTGCCAGCCGCTTGGGGGGGCCCAATCAGCCCCAGCATTTT.

The rearrangement joins TRBV30 to TRBJ1-2; 10 bases fit TRBD1. The CDR3 extends over 13 amino acids. Per germline, CDR1 GTSNPN and CDR2 SVGIG (reference sequence). V shed 3 bases and J 4 bases; nucleotides not matched to a gene: 2. The CDR3 DNA sequence: TGTGCCTGGAGGACAGGGGGCATCTATGGCTACACCTTC. Translated, it gives CAWRTGGIYGYTF.

The chain carries TRBV6-1 and TRBJ2-7; 11 bases are shared with TRBD2. This CDR3 region has 15 residues. Germline-derived CDR1 and CDR2 are MNHNS and SASEGT. J gave up 2 bases and V 1 base, and 1 base lay outside the gene matches. The CDR3 region is CASSEGTSGPYEQYF. In DNA form, the CDR3 reads TGTGCCAGCAGTGAAGGGACTAGCGGGCCCTACGAGCAGTACTTC.

This clone has only a few counts. The DNA for the CDR3 is TGTGCCAGCAGTGGGGAACTAACTAACTATGGCTACACCTTC. It yields the protein CASSGELTNYGYTF. The chain joins TRBV2 to TRBJ1-2; D remains ambiguous. Trimming shortened V by 4 bases and J by 0 bases, and 9 bases separated the two germline ends. Per the germline V gene, CDR1 is SNHLY and CDR2 is FYNNEI. The CDR3 has 14 residues.

Relative to its sample, this clone is medium-sized. The chain links TRBV6-4 to TRBJ2-3; 8 bases agree with TRBD2. V was pared by 5 bases and J by 2 bases, with 6 bases of the junction left unmatched. This CDR3 has 15 amino acids. Germline CDR1 MRHNA, CDR2 SNTAGT. As DNA, the CDR3 is TGTGCCAGCAGTCCCCTAGCGGGTGTCACAGATACGCAGTATTTT. Residues: CASSPLAGVTDTQYF.

This chain connects TRBV7-9 to TRBJ2-1, with D unclear. The germline V gene has CDR1 SEHNR and CDR2 FQNEAQ (reference sequence). The ends were cut back, 7 bases at V and 8 bases at J, with 12 bases in the middle. The CDR3 has 12 amino acids. Here the CDR3 DNA reads TGTGCCAGCACGGATCGAAGTGATGAGCAGTTCTTC. It translates to CASTDRSDEQFF.

This chain connects TRBV11-2 to TRBJ2-1, with TRBD2 as a possible D gene (5 bases). Germline CDR1 is SGHAT and CDR2 is FQNNGV. The CDR3 has 14 amino acids. The ends were cut back, 1 base at V and 5 bases at J, with 9 bases in the middle. CDR3 region: CASSLVGSDNEQFF. The DNA of the CDR3 is TGTGCCAGCAGCTTAGTCGGTAGCGACAATGAGCAGTTCTTC.

V and J are TRBV6-5 and TRBJ1-5; D is perhaps TRBD1 (6 bases). This CDR3 spans 15 amino acids. Deletions cut 6 bases from V and 5 bases from J, with 17 bases between. Germline lookup yields CDR1 MNHEY and CDR2 SVGAGI. For the CDR3, the DNA is TGTGCCAGCAGCACTACAGGGACGAATGATCAGCCCCAGCATTTT. Its translation: CASSTTGTNDQPQHF.

This clone has only a few counts. The chain links TRBV5-6 to TRBJ1-5; weak D call: TRBD1 (6 bases). V was pared by 4 bases and J by 3 bases, with 11 bases between. The CDR3 is 14 amino acids. Germline CDR1 and CDR2: SGHDT and YYEEEE. The CDR3 DNA reads as TGTGCCAGCAGCAATACAGGGCTCAATCAGCCCCAGCATTTT. The encoded protein is CASSNTGLNQPQHF.

The DNA of the CDR3 is TGTGCCAGCAGCGAGGGACTAGCGGCCTACGAGCAGTACTTC. Its translation: CASSEGLAAYEQYF. This chain links TRBV2 with TRBJ2-7; the match to TRBD2 covers 11 bases. V dropped 6 bases and J dropped 2; count of bases not matched to a gene: 3. From germline, CDR1 is SNHLY and CDR2 FYNNEI. The CDR3 totals 14 residues.

This chain connects TRBV6-5 to TRBJ2-7; maybe TRBD1 (6 bases). V shed 6 bases and J shed 4 bases, with 19 bases lying between them. There are 15 residues in the CDR3. Germline V gene lookup returns CDR1 MNHEY and CDR2 SVGAGI. The CDR3 sequence: CASSHADRPYYEQYF. The CDR3 DNA reads as TGTGCCAGCAGCCATGCAGACAGGCCCTATTACGAGCAGTACTTC.

This clone has a handful of counts. This chain joins TRBV13 and TRBJ2-2; no reliable D call. CDR3 size: 12 residues. CDR1 is PRHDT and CDR2 is FYEKMQ in the germline V gene (reference sequence). Trimming took 0 bases from V and 4 from J, leaving 0 bases between them. For the CDR3, the DNA is TGTGCCAGCAGCTTAGGCACCGGGGAGCTGTTTTTT. The encoded protein is CASSLGTGELFF.

The chain links TRBV6-1 to TRBJ2-5, with D possibly TRBD2 on 5 matching bases. The CDR3 sequence is 13 residues long. Germline V gene lookup returns CDR1 MNHNS and CDR2 SASEGT. The V end was cut by 4 bases, the J end by 3 bases, with 9 bases between. CDR3 nucleotides: TGTGCCAGCAGTGGTCCCGGGGAAGAGACCCAGTACTTC. This codes for CASSGPGEETQYF.

CDR3 sequence (DNA): TGTGCTAGTGCCCTGGGACTAGCGCCTTACAATGAGCAGTTCTTC. It is translated as CASALGLAPYNEQFF. The V gene is TRBV12-5, the J gene TRBJ2-1; 10 positions agree with TRBD2. In germline, CDR1 is LGHNT, CDR2 FRNRAP. The CDR3 is made up of 15 amino acids. V dropped 7 bases and J dropped 4; count of bases not matched to a gene: 7. Full variable domain (outside the CDR3, taken from reference TRBV12-5 and TRBJ2-1): DARVTQTPRHKVTEMGQEVTMRCQPILGHNTVFWYRQTMMQGLELLAYFRNRAPLDDSGMPKDRFSAEMPDATLATLKIQPSEPRDSAVYFCASALGLAPYNEQFFGPGTRLTVL.

CDR3: CASSPPGFTTGLYGYTF. CDR3 bases: TGCGCCAGCAGCCCCCCAGGATTTACCACGGGCCTCTATGGCTACACCTTC. The chain combines TRBV5-1 with TRBJ1-2, with D uncertain. Trimming cost V 4 bases and J 4 bases, with 23 bases left between them. The germline gives CDR1 SGHRS, CDR2 YFSETQ. CDR3 length: 17 residues.